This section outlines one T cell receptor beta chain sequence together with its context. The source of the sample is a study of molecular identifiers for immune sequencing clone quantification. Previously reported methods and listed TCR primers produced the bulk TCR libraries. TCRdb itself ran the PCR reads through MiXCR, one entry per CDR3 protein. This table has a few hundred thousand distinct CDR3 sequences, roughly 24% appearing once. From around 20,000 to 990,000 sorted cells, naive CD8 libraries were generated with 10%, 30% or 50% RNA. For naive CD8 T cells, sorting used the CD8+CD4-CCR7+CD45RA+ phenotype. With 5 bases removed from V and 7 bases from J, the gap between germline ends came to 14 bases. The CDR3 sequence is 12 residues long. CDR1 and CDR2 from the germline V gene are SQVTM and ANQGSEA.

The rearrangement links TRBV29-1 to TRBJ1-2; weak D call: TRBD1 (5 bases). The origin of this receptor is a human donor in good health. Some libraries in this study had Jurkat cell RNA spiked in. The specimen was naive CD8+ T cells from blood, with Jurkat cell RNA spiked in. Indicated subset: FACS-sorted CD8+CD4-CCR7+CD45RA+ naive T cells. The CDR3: CSVISGLGGYTF. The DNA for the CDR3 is TGCAGCGTTATTTCAGGGCTTGGTGGCTACACCTTC.